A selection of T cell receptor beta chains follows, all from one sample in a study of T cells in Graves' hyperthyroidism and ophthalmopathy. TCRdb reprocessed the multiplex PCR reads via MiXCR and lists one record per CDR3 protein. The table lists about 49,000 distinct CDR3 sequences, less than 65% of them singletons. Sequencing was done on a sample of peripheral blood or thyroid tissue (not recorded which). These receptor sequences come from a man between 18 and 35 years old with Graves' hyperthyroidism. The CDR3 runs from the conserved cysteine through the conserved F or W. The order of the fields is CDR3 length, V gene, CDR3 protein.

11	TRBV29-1	CSVALGGEQYF
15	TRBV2	CASRTGWFPNEKLFF
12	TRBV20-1	CSAGGTGTEAFF
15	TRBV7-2	CASSLGSQRAETQYF
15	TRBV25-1	CASSDGGRTDSPLHF
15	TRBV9	CASSVAGAKQETQYF
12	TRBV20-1	CSAGTGDAEQYF
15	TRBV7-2	CASSSGTGKTYEQYF
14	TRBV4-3	CASSPLGRGTEAFF
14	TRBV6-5	CASSPDWAGTEAFF
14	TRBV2	CASSVWDRDYGYTF
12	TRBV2	CASSEGNSPLHF
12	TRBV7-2	CASSMTSGGLFF
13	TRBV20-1	CSAGTGVGQPQHF